A selection of T cell receptor beta chains follows, all from one sample in a study of spatial heterogeneity in lung cancer. TCRdb re-derived calls from the 5' RACE reads in MiXCR, one entry per CDR3 protein. The table includes 6,000 to 8,000 distinct CDR3 sequences, 6.5% to 8.5% detected once. Sequencing used lung tumor tissue, obtained at surgery. The receptor set was obtained from a male donor with early-stage non-small cell lung cancer. Each CDR3 is given with its conserved first and last residue. The D gene is left open where the match is weak. Some rows have no size entry. The others give once, few or many, or a class for an expanded clone.

v_gene: TRBV12-3/TRBV12-4; j_gene: TRBJ1-3; d_gene: TRBD1; abundance: medium-sized; CDR3nt: TGTGCCAGCAGGGGACAGGGGGACTCTGGAAACACCATATATTTT; CDR3aa: CASRGQGDSGNTIYF
v_gene: TRBV7-2; j_gene: TRBJ2-5; d_gene: TRBD2; abundance: many; CDR3nt: TGTGCCAGCAGCTTCCAGGCTAGCGGGGATGAGACCCAGTACTTC; CDR3aa: CASSFQASGDETQYF
v_gene: TRBV6-2/TRBV6-3; j_gene: TRBJ1-1; d_gene: NA; abundance: medium-sized; CDR3nt: TGTGCCAGCAGTTACATCGGGGGCACTGAAGCTTTCTTT; CDR3aa: CASSYIGGTEAFF
v_gene: TRBV20-1; j_gene: TRBJ1-1; d_gene: NA; abundance: NA; CDR3nt: TGCAGTGCTAAAGTGTACACTGAAGCTTTCTTT; CDR3aa: CSAKVYTEAFF
v_gene: TRBV30; j_gene: TRBJ2-5; d_gene: NA; abundance: many; CDR3nt: TGTGCCTGGACTGGGACCATAACCGGGGAGACCCAGTACTTC; CDR3aa: CAWTGTITGETQYF
v_gene: TRBV4-2; j_gene: TRBJ2-7; d_gene: NA; abundance: medium-sized; CDR3nt: TGTGCCAGCAGCCAAGATTTCCGGGAGCAGTACTTC; CDR3aa: CASSQDFREQYF
v_gene: TRBV2; j_gene: TRBJ2-7; d_gene: NA; abundance: medium-sized; CDR3nt: TGTGCCAGCAGCCGGGACGGGACCTACGAGCAGTACTTC; CDR3aa: CASSRDGTYEQYF
v_gene: TRBV19; j_gene: TRBJ2-1; d_gene: TRBD1; abundance: many; CDR3nt: TGTGCCAGTAGTATCCTCCCCGGGACAGGGGGCAATGAGCAGTTCTTC; CDR3aa: CASSILPGTGGNEQFF
v_gene: TRBV19; j_gene: TRBJ2-7; d_gene: NA; abundance: NA; CDR3nt: TGTGCCAGTAGTATACGCCCCGCCGGCGAGCAGTACTTC; CDR3aa: CASSIRPAGEQYF
v_gene: TRBV30; j_gene: TRBJ1-1; d_gene: NA; abundance: many; CDR3nt: TGTGCCTGGAGTGCCCAGGCGGGCACTGAAGCTTTCTTT; CDR3aa: CAWSAQAGTEAFF
v_gene: TRBV11-2; j_gene: TRBJ2-7; d_gene: TRBD2; abundance: NA; CDR3nt: TGTGCCAGCCTCCCCGGCGGGGGAGTACGTGGCGAGCAGTACTTC; CDR3aa: CASLPGGGVRGEQYF
v_gene: TRBV20-1; j_gene: TRBJ2-7; d_gene: NA; abundance: NA; CDR3nt: TGCAGTGCTAGAGATGGCAGGGAGCAGTACTTC; CDR3aa: CSARDGREQYF
v_gene: TRBV7-6; j_gene: TRBJ2-2; d_gene: NA; abundance: many; CDR3nt: TGTGCCAGCAGCGCTAGATTAGGGGGCACCGGGGAGCTGTTTTTT; CDR3aa: CASSARLGGTGELFF
v_gene: TRBV19; j_gene: TRBJ2-2; d_gene: NA; abundance: medium-sized; CDR3nt: TGTGCCAGTAGTACTCAGCTTATCACCGGGGAGCTGTTTTTT; CDR3aa: CASSTQLITGELFF
v_gene: TRBV4-2; j_gene: TRBJ1-2; d_gene: NA; abundance: medium-sized; CDR3nt: TGTGCCAGCAGCCACACCTGGGACGGCAGGAACTATGGCTACACCTTC; CDR3aa: CASSHTWDGRNYGYTF
v_gene: TRBV3-1; j_gene: TRBJ2-7; d_gene: NA; abundance: large; CDR3nt: TGTGCCAGCAGCCAGGGGTTTGACTACGAGCAGTACTTC; CDR3aa: CASSQGFDYEQYF
v_gene: TRBV3-1; j_gene: TRBJ1-1; d_gene: TRBD1; abundance: medium-sized; CDR3nt: TGTGCCAGCAGCCCAGGGGGTCAAACTGAAGCTTTCTTT; CDR3aa: CASSPGGQTEAFF
v_gene: TRBV19; j_gene: TRBJ2-1; d_gene: NA; abundance: NA; CDR3nt: TGTGCCAGTAGCCCACCGGGACTTCCCAATGAGCAGTTCTTC; CDR3aa: CASSPPGLPNEQFF
v_gene: TRBV28; j_gene: TRBJ1-2; d_gene: TRBD1; abundance: many; CDR3nt: TGTGCCAGCAGTCGCCGGACAGGGAACTATGGCTACACCTTC; CDR3aa: CASSRRTGNYGYTF
v_gene: TRBV11-2; j_gene: TRBJ2-5; d_gene: NA; abundance: medium-sized; CDR3nt: TGTGCCAGCAGCTTAGTCCCCGGGGGACCCCAAGAGACCCAGTACTTC; CDR3aa: CASSLVPGGPQETQYF
v_gene: TRBV12-3/TRBV12-4; j_gene: TRBJ1-5; d_gene: NA; abundance: NA; CDR3nt: TGTGCCAGCAGTTTTGCCATGGAAAGCAATCAGCCCCAGCATTTT; CDR3aa: CASSFAMESNQPQHF
v_gene: TRBV12-3/TRBV12-4; j_gene: TRBJ2-5; d_gene: NA; abundance: many; CDR3nt: TGTGCCAGCAGTAAGCTCGGGTCCCAGTACTTC; CDR3aa: CASSKLGSQYF
v_gene: TRBV18; j_gene: TRBJ2-2; d_gene: NA; abundance: medium-sized; CDR3nt: TGTGCCAGCTCACAACTAGCCGTCCCCGGGGAGCTGTTTTTT; CDR3aa: CASSQLAVPGELFF
v_gene: TRBV6-1; j_gene: TRBJ2-3; d_gene: NA; abundance: medium-sized; CDR3nt: TGTGCCGGTACCAGGACAGTTTCCTCAGATACGCAGTATTTT; CDR3aa: CAGTRTVSSDTQYF
v_gene: TRBV7-2; j_gene: TRBJ2-5; d_gene: NA; abundance: medium-sized; CDR3nt: TGTGCCAGCAGCTTAGTCCTGGCGGAACAAGAGACCCAGTACTTC; CDR3aa: CASSLVLAEQETQYF
v_gene: TRBV29-1; j_gene: TRBJ2-7; d_gene: TRBD1; abundance: medium-sized; CDR3nt: TGCAGCGTCCGAAGGGACAGGGACGACGAGCAGTACTTC; CDR3aa: CSVRRDRDDEQYF
v_gene: TRBV6-1; j_gene: TRBJ2-2; d_gene: NA; abundance: many; CDR3nt: TGTGCCAGCAGTGAGCCGACAGCCCCCGGGGAGCTGTTTTTT; CDR3aa: CASSEPTAPGELFF
v_gene: TRBV2; j_gene: TRBJ1-1; d_gene: NA; abundance: many; CDR3nt: TGTGCCAGCCTCGGAACGACAGGCTCAACTGAAGCTTTCTTT; CDR3aa: CASLGTTGSTEAFF
v_gene: TRBV20-1; j_gene: TRBJ2-5; d_gene: NA; abundance: medium-sized; CDR3nt: TGCAGTGCTAGAGATCTGGGGGGAGCAGAGACCCAGTACTTC; CDR3aa: CSARDLGGAETQYF
v_gene: TRBV7-8; j_gene: TRBJ2-5; d_gene: NA; abundance: NA; CDR3nt: TGTGCCAGCAACTTAAACGGCAGGGGTCTCTTAGAGACCCAGTACTTC; CDR3aa: CASNLNGRGLLETQYF
v_gene: TRBV5-4; j_gene: TRBJ2-1; d_gene: TRBD2; abundance: medium-sized; CDR3nt: TGTGCCAGCAGCTATGGACTAGCGGGCCGGAATGAGCAGTTCTTC; CDR3aa: CASSYGLAGRNEQFF
v_gene: TRBV5-5; j_gene: TRBJ2-2; d_gene: TRBD1; abundance: many; CDR3nt: TGTGCCAGCAGCTTCGGAAGGACAGGATCCTACACCGGGGAGCTGTTTTTT; CDR3aa: CASSFGRTGSYTGELFF
v_gene: TRBV5-5; j_gene: TRBJ1-6; d_gene: NA; abundance: medium-sized; CDR3nt: TGTGCCAGCAGCTTTCCCGACAGATCTGATTCACCCCTCCACTTT; CDR3aa: CASSFPDRSDSPLHF
v_gene: TRBV5-6; j_gene: TRBJ2-1; d_gene: NA; abundance: medium-sized; CDR3nt: TGTGCCAGCAGCTTCCGTGGGTACCGGGACCACCGGGACAATGAGCAGTTCTTC; CDR3aa: CASSFRGYRDHRDNEQFF
v_gene: TRBV20-1; j_gene: TRBJ2-1; d_gene: NA; abundance: medium-sized; CDR3nt: TGCAGTGCCACGCGAACTTCAGCCAATGAGCAGTTCTTC; CDR3aa: CSATRTSANEQFF
v_gene: TRBV4-2; j_gene: TRBJ1-6; d_gene: NA; abundance: few; CDR3nt: TGTGCCAGCAGCCCCCGACAGGATTCACCCCTCCACTTT; CDR3aa: CASSPRQDSPLHF
v_gene: TRBV6-5; j_gene: TRBJ2-7; d_gene: NA; abundance: medium-sized; CDR3nt: TGTGCCAGCAGTTCCCCCGGCAGGGGAAGCCTCTACGAGCAGTACTTC; CDR3aa: CASSSPGRGSLYEQYF